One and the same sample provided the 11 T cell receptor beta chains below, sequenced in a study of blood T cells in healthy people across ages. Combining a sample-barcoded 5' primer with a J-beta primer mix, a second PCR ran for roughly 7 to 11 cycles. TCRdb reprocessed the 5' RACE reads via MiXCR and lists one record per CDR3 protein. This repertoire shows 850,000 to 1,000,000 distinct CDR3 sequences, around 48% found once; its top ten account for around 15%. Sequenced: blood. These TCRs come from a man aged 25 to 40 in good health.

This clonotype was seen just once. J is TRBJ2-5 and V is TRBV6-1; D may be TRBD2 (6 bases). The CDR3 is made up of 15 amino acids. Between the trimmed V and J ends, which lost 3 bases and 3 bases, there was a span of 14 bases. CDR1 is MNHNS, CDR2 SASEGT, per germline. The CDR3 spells CASSDPATREETQYF. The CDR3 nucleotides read TGTGCCAGCAGTGACCCTGCGACTAGGGAAGAGACCCAGTACTTC.

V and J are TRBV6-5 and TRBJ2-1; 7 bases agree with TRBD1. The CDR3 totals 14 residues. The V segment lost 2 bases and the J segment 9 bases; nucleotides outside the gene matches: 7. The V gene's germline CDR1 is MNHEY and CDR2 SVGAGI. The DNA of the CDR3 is TGTGCCAGCAGTTACAGGGGACAGATAGGTGAGCAGTTCTTC. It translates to CASSYRGQIGEQFF.

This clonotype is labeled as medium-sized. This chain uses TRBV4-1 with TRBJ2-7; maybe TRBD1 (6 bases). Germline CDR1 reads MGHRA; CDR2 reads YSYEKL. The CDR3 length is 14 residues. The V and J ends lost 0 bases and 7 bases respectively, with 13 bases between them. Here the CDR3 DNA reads TGCGCCAGCAGCCAAGATTCACAGGGAATGGAGCAGTACTTC. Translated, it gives CASSQDSQGMEQYF.

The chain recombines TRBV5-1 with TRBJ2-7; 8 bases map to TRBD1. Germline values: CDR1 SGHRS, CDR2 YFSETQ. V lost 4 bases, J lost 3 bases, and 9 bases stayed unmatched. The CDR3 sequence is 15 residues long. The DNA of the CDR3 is TGCGCCAGCAGCGCCGGACAGGGCCTTCTCTACGAGCAGTACTTC. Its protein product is CASSAGQGLLYEQYF.

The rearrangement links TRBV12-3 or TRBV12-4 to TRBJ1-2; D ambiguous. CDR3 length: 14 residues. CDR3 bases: TGTGTTTCGAATCGGGCAGGCTCTAACTATGGCTACACCTTC. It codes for CVSNRAGSNYGYTF.

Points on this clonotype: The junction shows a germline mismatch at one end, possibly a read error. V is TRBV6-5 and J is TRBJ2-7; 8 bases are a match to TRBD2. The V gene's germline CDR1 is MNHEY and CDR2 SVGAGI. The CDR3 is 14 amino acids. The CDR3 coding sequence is TGTACCAGCAGTTACGGGGGACTAGATGACGAGCAGTACTTC. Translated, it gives CTSSYGGLDDEQYF.

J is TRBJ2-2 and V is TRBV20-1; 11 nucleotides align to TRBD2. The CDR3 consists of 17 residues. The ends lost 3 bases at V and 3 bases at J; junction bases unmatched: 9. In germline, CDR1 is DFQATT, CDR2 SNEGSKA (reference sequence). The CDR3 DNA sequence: TGCAGTGCTAGGTCTTTCCTAGCGGGGGGCTACACCGGGGAGCTGTTTTTT. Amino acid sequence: CSARSFLAGGYTGELFF.

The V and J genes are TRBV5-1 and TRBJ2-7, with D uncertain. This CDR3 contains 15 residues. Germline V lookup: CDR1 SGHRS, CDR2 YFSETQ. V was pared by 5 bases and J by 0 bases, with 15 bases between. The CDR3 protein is CASSYSLQSSYEQYF. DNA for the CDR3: TGCGCCAGCAGTTACAGCCTTCAGAGCTCCTACGAGCAGTACTTC.

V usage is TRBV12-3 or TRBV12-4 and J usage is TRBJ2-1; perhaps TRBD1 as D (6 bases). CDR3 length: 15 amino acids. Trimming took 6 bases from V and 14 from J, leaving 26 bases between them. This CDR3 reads CASRYRQEPLDEEFF. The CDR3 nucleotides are TGTGCCAGCAGATATAGACAGGAACCCCTCGATGAAGAGTTCTTC.

The CDR3 nucleotides read TGTGCCAGCAGTCCAGACCAACAGGGGGCCTACGAGCAGTACTTC. Encoded protein: CASSPDQQGAYEQYF. The chain combines TRBV6-5 with TRBJ2-7; 8 nucleotides line up with TRBD1. Germline loops: CDR1 MNHEY, CDR2 SVGAGI. J lost 2 bases, V lost 5 bases, and 8 bases had no gene match. The length of the CDR3 is 15 residues.

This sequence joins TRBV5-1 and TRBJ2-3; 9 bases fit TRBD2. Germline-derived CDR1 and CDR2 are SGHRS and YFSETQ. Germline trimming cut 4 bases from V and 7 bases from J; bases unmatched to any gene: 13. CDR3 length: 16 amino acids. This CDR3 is CASSPVSGGPTHTQYF. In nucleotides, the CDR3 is TGCGCCAGCAGCCCCGTTAGCGGGGGACCCACGCATACGCAGTATTTT. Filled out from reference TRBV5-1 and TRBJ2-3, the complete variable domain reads KAGVTQTPRYLIKTRGQQVTLSCSPISGHRSVSWYQQTPGQGLQFLFEYFSETQRNKGNFPGRFSGRQFSNSRSEMNVSTLELGDSALYLCASSPVSGGPTHTQYFGPGTRLTVL.